This TCR beta chain was captured by sequencing in a study of T cell responses to AZD1222 COVID-19 vaccine. Generated by immunoSEQ multiplex PCR, the TCRdb table keeps only in-frame clones and is missing some. The sample has about 120,000 clones, around nine tenths seen once; the top ten hold roughly 12%. Germline CDR1 is KGHDR and CDR2 is SFDVKD. This CDR3 is 13 amino acids long. The ends were cut back, 6 bases at V and 5 bases at J, with 11 bases in the middle. V usage is TRBV24-1 and J usage is TRBJ2-3; D might be TRBD2 (5 bases). Specimen: peripheral blood, collected on day 0 of AZD1222 vaccination. The source is an adult in good health. The CDR3 DNA follows: TGTGCCACCAGTCGGGATGGAGTAGATACGCAGTATTTT. This translates into CATSRDGVDTQYF.